The 16 T cell receptor beta chains below all came from one sample that was sequenced in a study of human T cells and chemical hapten exposure. Time point: pre-sensitization, week 0. Treatment specified: therapeutic diphenylcyclopropenone sensitization with weekly scalp DPC. TCRdb passed the RACE reads through MiXCR, listing each CDR3 protein once. The sample comprises around 260,000 distinct CDR3 sequences, 7.5% to 9% of which are singletons, and 2.3% rests with the top ten. Sequenced material: whole blood, taken in connection with sensitization to the hapten diphenylcyclopropenone (DPC). These receptors originate from a woman aged 40 to 55 with alopecia areata. Some clones in this sample may be carry-over from other donors' samples.

This clonotype appeared many times. V is TRBV29-1 and J is TRBJ2-3, with 7 nucleotides matching TRBD2. CDR1 is SQVTM, CDR2 ANQGSEA, per germline. CDR3 length equals 14 residues. The ends lost 5 bases at V and 2 bases at J; junction bases unmatched: 7. The chain's CDR3 is CSVQAGNPTDTQYF. The CDR3 region has the DNA TGCAGCGTTCAAGCGGGAAACCCCACAGATACGCAGTATTTT.

The J gene is TRBJ1-2, the V gene TRBV24-1; TRBD1 agrees at 8 bases. The CDR3 is 11 residues long. Trimming at V came to 10 bases and at J to 7 bases, leaving 4 bases not matched to a gene. Looked up from germline, CDR1 is KGHDR and CDR2 is SFDVKD. The CDR3 sequence: CATQGVRGYTF. The CDR3 nucleotides read TGTGCCACACAGGGGGTTCGTGGCTACACCTTC.

This clonotype was detected only a few times. The conserved phenylalanine or tryptophan is not found at the CDR3 terminus, so this likely reflects a read error. The chain couples TRBV4-1 to TRBJ1-1; D ambiguous. The CDR3 covers 17 residues. Per germline, CDR1 MGHRA and CDR2 YSYEKL. The V gene lost 3 bases and the J gene lost 1 base, with 18 bases spanning the gap. The chain's CDR3 is CASSQFGDRYQNTEAFS. CDR3 in DNA: TGCGCCAGCAGCCAGTTCGGCGACCGGTACCAGAACACTGAAGCTTTCTCT.

The chain has TRBV20-1 and TRBJ2-3, with TRBD2 identical over 7 bases. Germline CDR1 reads DFQATT; CDR2 reads SNEGSKA (reference sequence). The CDR3 covers 15 residues. V was pared by 5 bases and J by 2 bases, with 10 bases of the junction left unmatched. The CDR3 is CSAGGGSGLTDTQYF. The CDR3 region has the DNA TGCAGTGCTGGAGGCGGGAGTGGGCTCACAGATACGCAGTATTTT.

The rearrangement uses TRBV27 and TRBJ2-7; 8 nucleotides line up with TRBD2. J was trimmed by 0 bases and V by 5 bases; bases with no gene match: 6. This CDR3 has 15 residues. Looked up from germline, CDR1 is MNHEY and CDR2 is SMNVEV (reference sequence). The CDR3: CASSAVSGSSYEQYF. Here the CDR3 DNA reads TGTGCCAGCAGTGCTGTAAGCGGGAGCTCCTACGAGCAGTACTTC.

This clonotype has just a few counts. V gene TRBV7-9 combines with J gene TRBJ2-7; D gene ambiguous. The V end lost 1 base, the J end lost 2 bases, and 18 bases lay between the germline ends. The CDR3 runs to 17 residues. From germline, CDR1 is SEHNR and CDR2 FQNEAQ (reference sequence). The CDR3 loop is CASSLGTRPTLPYEQYF. CDR3 DNA: TGTGCCAGCAGCTTAGGGACGCGGCCGACCTTGCCCTACGAGCAGTACTTC.

Only a few counts were recorded for this clonotype. This chain uses TRBV6-2 or TRBV6-3 with TRBJ2-1; 8 bases line up with TRBD2. The CDR3 loop spans 15 amino acids. V trimming: 5 bases; J trimming: 7 bases; junction bases outside the gene matches: 10. CDR1 and CDR2 from the germline V gene are MNHEY and SVGEGT. CDR3 bases: TGTGCCAGCAGTCAAGGAGCTAGCGGGTGGAATGAGCAGTTCTTC. It translates to CASSQGASGWNEQFF.

The chain uses TRBV24-1 and TRBJ1-4; a possible D gene is TRBD1 (6 bases). The CDR3 totals 14 residues. The V and J ends lost 7 bases and 8 bases respectively, with 16 bases between them. From germline, CDR1 is KGHDR and CDR2 SFDVKD. CDR3: CATRGAGEDEKLFF. The CDR3 DNA reads TGTGCCACCAGGGGGGCAGGGGAAGACGAAAAACTGTTTTTT.

In this sample, this clonotype turned up a few times. The chain has TRBV27 and TRBJ1-2; the D is unclear. This CDR3 contains 15 residues. V was cut by 8 bases and J by 2 bases, with 18 bases left in between. The germline gives CDR1 MNHEY, CDR2 SMNVEV (reference sequence). The CDR3 DNA reads as TGTGCCAGCCGACGGCCCTGGGGAGACAACTATGGCTACACCTTC. Translation gives CASRRPWGDNYGYTF.

This clonotype has ten or more counts. The rearrangement links TRBV4-1 to TRBJ2-2, with D perhaps TRBD2 (5 bases). The CDR3 consists of 16 residues. V shed 0 bases and J shed 6 bases, with 14 bases lying between them. Germline assignment: CDR1 MGHRA and CDR2 YSYEKL. The CDR3 region is CASSQDSGPGAGELFF. CDR3 DNA sequence: TGCGCCAGCAGCCAAGACTCCGGGCCCGGGGCCGGGGAGCTGTTTTTT.

The CDR3 here is CSAGDYEQYF. The CDR3, as DNA: TGCAGCGCCGGGGACTACGAGCAGTACTTC. V gene TRBV29-1 combines with J gene TRBJ2-7; D possibly corresponds to TRBD2 (5 bases). Germline V gives CDR1 SQVTM, CDR2 ANQGSEA. The CDR3 is 10 residues long. The V end lost 7 bases, the J end lost 3 bases, and 7 bases lay between the germline ends.

In this sample, this clonotype turned up many times. The rearrangement uses TRBV2 and TRBJ2-7, with 11 nucleotides matching TRBD2. Germline lookup yields CDR1 SNHLY and CDR2 FYNNEI. V lost 2 bases, J lost 3 bases, and 3 bases stayed unmatched. CDR3 length: 15 residues. This CDR3 reads CASSENSGRVYEQYF. The CDR3, as DNA: TGTGCCAGCAGTGAAAATAGCGGGAGGGTCTACGAGCAGTACTTC.

This clonotype was found a few times. The chain is built from TRBV5-1 and TRBJ2-3; 8 nucleotides match TRBD1. This CDR3 is 15 amino acids long. The germline V gene encodes CDR1 SGHRS and CDR2 YFSETQ. Germline trimming cut 5 bases from V and 2 bases from J; bases unmatched to any gene: 7. The CDR3 here is CASRKEGQVTDTQYF. In DNA, the CDR3 is TGCGCCAGCAGGAAAGAGGGACAGGTCACAGATACGCAGTATTTT. Full variable domain (missing parts from reference TRBV5-1 and TRBJ2-3): KAGVTQTPRYLIKTRGQQVTLSCSPISGHRSVSWYQQTPGQGLQFLFEYFSETQRNKGNFPGRFSGRQFSNSRSEMNVSTLELGDSALYLCASRKEGQVTDTQYFGPGTRLTVL.

This chain uses TRBV9 with TRBJ2-7; D gene unclear. Germline CDR1 is SGDLS and CDR2 is YYNGEE. The V and J ends lost 0 bases and 3 bases respectively, with 13 bases between them. The CDR3 has 15 residues. CDR3 in amino acids: CASSVVPGWDYEQYF. CDR3 in DNA: TGTGCCAGCAGCGTAGTTCCCGGTTGGGACTACGAGCAGTACTTC.

The V and J genes are TRBV7-3 and TRBJ2-3; D is tentatively TRBD1 or TRBD2 (5 bases each). Germline lookup yields CDR1 SGHTA and CDR2 FQGTGA. The CDR3 length is 13 residues. Trimming took off 5 bases at V and 10 bases at J, with 16 bases between the two ends. The CDR3 region has the DNA TGTGCCAGCAGCCCGCGCCAGGGAGAGGCGCAGTATTTT. Encoded protein: CASSPRQGEAQYF.

This clonotype turned up a few times. The chain employs TRBV2 and TRBJ1-2; 7 nucleotides match TRBD1. Unmatched junction bases numbered 8, after V lost 4 bases and J lost 6 bases. In germline, CDR1 is SNHLY, CDR2 FYNNEI. CDR3 length: 14 amino acids. The DNA of the CDR3 is TGTGCCAGCAGTGTACTGGTAGGGGGCGATGGCTACACCTTC. Translation gives CASSVLVGGDGYTF.